These T cell receptor beta chains were read from a single sample in a study of response to subunit inactivated influenza vaccine. One entry per CDR3 protein results from TCRdb running MiXCR on the RT-PCR reads. The sample yields approximately 490,000 distinct CDR3 sequences, 6.5% to 8% seen once. This sample comprised PBMCs from blood, obtained about 23 months after vaccination. The receptors come from a man aged 45 to 70 who received an inactivated influenza vaccine. Both conserved end residues are part of each CDR3. A clone size is listed for some rows: how often the clone was seen (once, few, many), or a class if it is expanded.

many	TRBV12-3/TRBV12-4	TRBJ2-1	CASRRLAGGSLDEQFF
few	TRBV3-1	TRBJ2-7	CASSQDRRSSYEQYF
many	TRBV5-1	TRBJ2-6	CASSLGHTSGANVLTF
-	TRBV7-9	TRBJ1-5	CASSPGGDQPQHF
few	TRBV5-1	TRBJ2-1	CASSLARGYNEQFF
few	TRBV10-3	TRBJ2-5	CAISDRILSGLYF
-	TRBV7-2	TRBJ2-7	CASSLNGLAAYEQYF
-	TRBV19	TRBJ1-5	CASSIGEGQPQHF
few	TRBV6-5	TRBJ2-7	CASSSSDRFDEQYF
-	TRBV9	TRBJ2-5	CASSGGSGGQEAQYF
few	TRBV10-2	TRBJ2-1	CASSEGGRGYNEQFF
many	TRBV7-8	TRBJ2-1	CASSLLSSYEQFF
many	TRBV24-1	TRBJ2-1	CATSEGRTSFYNEQFF